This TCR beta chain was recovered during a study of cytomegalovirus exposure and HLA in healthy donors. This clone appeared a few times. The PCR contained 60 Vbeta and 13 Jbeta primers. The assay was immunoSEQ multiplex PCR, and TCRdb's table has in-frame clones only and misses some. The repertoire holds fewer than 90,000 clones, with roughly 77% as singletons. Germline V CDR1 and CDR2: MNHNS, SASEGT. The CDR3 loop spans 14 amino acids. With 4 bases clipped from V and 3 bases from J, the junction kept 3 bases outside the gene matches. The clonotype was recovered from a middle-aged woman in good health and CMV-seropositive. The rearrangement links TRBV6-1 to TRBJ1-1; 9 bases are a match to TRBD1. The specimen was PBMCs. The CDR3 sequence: CASSVDRGDTEAFF. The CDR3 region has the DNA TGTGCCAGCAGTGTGGACAGGGGTGACACTGAAGCTTTCTTT.